Following are 2 T cell receptor beta chains from one sample sequenced in a study of response to subunit inactivated influenza vaccine. TCRdb reprocessed the RT-PCR reads via MiXCR and lists one record per CDR3 protein. This table holds some 570,000 distinct CDR3 sequences, roughly 10% found once. These data also formed part of another study, on T cells expressing NK-cell markers. That work adds: In generating TCR beta cDNA, 5'RACE template switching with UMIs was used.

Here the sequenced sample was PBMCs from blood, taken on the day of vaccination. The receptors were sampled from a man aged 50 or older who received an inactivated influenza vaccine.

This clonotype has just a few counts. V usage is TRBV25-1 and J usage is TRBJ2-3; D perhaps matches TRBD1 (6 bases). Between the trimmed V and J ends, which lost 6 bases and 0 bases, there was a span of 13 bases. The CDR3 is 15 residues long. Looked up from germline, CDR1 is MGHDK and CDR2 is SYGVNS. CDR3 loop: CASRSGTISTDTQYF. CDR3 sequence (DNA): TGTGCCAGCAGATCCGGGACAATTAGCACAGATACGCAGTATTTT.

This chain joins TRBV28 and TRBJ2-3; the match to TRBD1 covers 8 bases. The CDR3 consists of 18 residues. V shed 4 bases and J 1 base; nucleotides not matched to a gene: 13. Per germline, CDR1 MDHEN and CDR2 SYDVKM. DNA of the CDR3: TGTGCCAGCAGTTCGCCCTTGGGACAGGCGTCCCGCACAGATACGCAGTATTTT. The encoded protein is CASSSPLGQASRTDTQYF.